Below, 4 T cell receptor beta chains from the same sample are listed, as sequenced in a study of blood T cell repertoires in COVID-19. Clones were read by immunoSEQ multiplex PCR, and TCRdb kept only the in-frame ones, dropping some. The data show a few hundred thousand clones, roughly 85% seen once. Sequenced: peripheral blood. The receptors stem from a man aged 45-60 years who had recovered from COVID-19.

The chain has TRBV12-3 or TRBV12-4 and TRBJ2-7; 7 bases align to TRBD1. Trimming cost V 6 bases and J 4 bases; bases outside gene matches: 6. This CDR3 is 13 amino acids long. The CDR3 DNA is TGTGCCAGCAGGCCAACAGGGGTATACGAGCAGTACTTC. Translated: CASRPTGVYEQYF.

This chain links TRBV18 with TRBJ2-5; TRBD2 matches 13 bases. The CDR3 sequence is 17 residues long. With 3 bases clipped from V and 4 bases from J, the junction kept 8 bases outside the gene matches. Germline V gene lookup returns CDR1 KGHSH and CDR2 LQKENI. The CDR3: CASSPMTSGRSGETQYF. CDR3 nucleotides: TGTGCCAGCTCACCTATGACTAGCGGGAGGTCGGGAGAGACCCAGTACTTC.

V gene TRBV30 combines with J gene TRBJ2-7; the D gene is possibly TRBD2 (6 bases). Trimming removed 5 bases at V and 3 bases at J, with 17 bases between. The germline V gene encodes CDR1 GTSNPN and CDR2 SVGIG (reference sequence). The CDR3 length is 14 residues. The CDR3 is CAWRRVDRDYEQYF. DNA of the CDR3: TGTGCCTGGCGGAGGGTGGACCGGGACTACGAGCAGTACTTC.

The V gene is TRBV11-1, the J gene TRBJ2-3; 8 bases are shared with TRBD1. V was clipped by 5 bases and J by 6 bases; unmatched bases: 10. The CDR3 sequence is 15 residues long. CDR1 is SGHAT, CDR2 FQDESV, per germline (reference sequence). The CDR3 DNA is TGTGCCAGCAGCGAACAGGGGGGCAAGATGGATACGCAGTATTTT. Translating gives CASSEQGGKMDTQYF. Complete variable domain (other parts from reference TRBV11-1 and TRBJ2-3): EAEVAQSPRYKITEKSQAVAFWCDPISGHATLYWYRQILGQGPELLVQFQDESVVDDSQLPKDRFSAERLKGVDSTLKIQPAELGDSAMYLCASSEQGGKMDTQYFGPGTRLTVL.